This paragraph covers one T cell receptor beta chain sequence. Antigen unknown. The V gene end was trimmed by 6 bases and the J gene end by 4 bases; junction bases not matched to a gene: 5. The CDR3 consists of 14 residues. Germline V gene sequence: CDR1 SNHLY, CDR2 FYNNEI. Prior autoimmune disease or systemic immunosuppression barred patients. This entry comes from a study of OX40 agonist ivuxolimab in advanced cancers. Study results and caveats: It was also the case that some nonresponders had low normalized T-cell clonal expansion. Doses of 0.1 to 3.0 mg/kg were accompanied by clonal expansion of CD4+ and CD8+ blood T cells by week 6. The antigen specificity of the peripheral T cells (those that were expanded) was not determined.

Assay: immunoSEQ multiplex PCR; the TCRdb copy retains only in-frame clones and omits some. The data hold tens of thousands of clones, with around 83% observed a single time. Sequenced material: CD4+ or CD8+ T cells sorted from blood, taken in a trial of the OX40 agonist ivuxolimab. V gene TRBV2 combines with J gene TRBJ2-3; 9 positions agree with TRBD1. The sequence was obtained from an adult with an advanced solid tumor such as melanoma, head and neck, liver or kidney cancer. CDR3 sequence (DNA): TGTGCCAGCAGGAAACAGGGGGCCCCAGATACGCAGTATTTT. Translated, it gives CASRKQGAPDTQYF.